The rows below give T cell receptor beta chains drawn from one sample of a study of T cell responses to AZD1222 COVID-19 vaccine. Using immunoSEQ multiplex PCR, the repertoire was profiled, and TCRdb retains in-frame clones only, with some absent. The sample includes about 90,000 clones, 70% to 90% of them seen just once. This specimen consisted of peripheral blood, obtained on day 0 of AZD1222 vaccination. The receptors shown here come from an adult in good health. Both conserved end residues are part of each CDR3. D genes are given only for firm matches. Clone sizes are given selectively: once, few, many, or a class where the clone is expanded.

j_gene: TRBJ1-1
v_gene: TRBV12-3/TRBV12-4
d_gene: TRBD1
abundance: -
CDR3nt: TGTGCCAGCAGAGCACAGGGGAATGAAGCTTTCTTT
CDR3aa: CASRAQGNEAFF

j_gene: TRBJ2-2
v_gene: TRBV9
d_gene: TRBD2
abundance: -
CDR3nt: TGTGCCAGCAGCGGTGGACTAGCGCCCACCGGGGAGCTGTTTTTT
CDR3aa: CASSGGLAPTGELFF

j_gene: TRBJ1-2
v_gene: TRBV6-2/TRBV6-3
d_gene: -
abundance: -
CDR3nt: TGTGCCAGCAGTTACTCGAATAAGCCTGGGATGCTGTACTATGGCTACACCTTC
CDR3aa: CASSYSNKPGMLYYGYTF

j_gene: TRBJ2-5
v_gene: TRBV4-1
d_gene: TRBD2
abundance: -
CDR3nt: TGCGCCAGCAGCCCTTCGGAGGGAGGGCGAGAGACCCAGTACTTC
CDR3aa: CASSPSEGGRETQYF

j_gene: TRBJ2-7
v_gene: TRBV27
d_gene: -
abundance: -
CDR3nt: TGTGCCAGCAGTTTCTTGGGCGAGCAGTACTTC
CDR3aa: CASSFLGEQYF

j_gene: TRBJ2-5
v_gene: TRBV12-3/TRBV12-4
d_gene: -
abundance: -
CDR3nt: TGTGCCAGCAGTCCTCGGAGGGAGACCCAGTACTTC
CDR3aa: CASSPRRETQYF

j_gene: TRBJ1-5
v_gene: TRBV6-6
d_gene: TRBD1
abundance: -
CDR3nt: TGTGCCAGCAGATTAAGACAGGGGGTCAATCAGCCCCAGCATTTT
CDR3aa: CASRLRQGVNQPQHF

j_gene: TRBJ2-3
v_gene: TRBV7-7
d_gene: -
abundance: -
CDR3nt: TGTGCTAGCAGCCCCGAGGACGGAGATACGCAGTATTTT
CDR3aa: CASSPEDGDTQYF

j_gene: TRBJ2-1
v_gene: TRBV19
d_gene: TRBD1
abundance: -
CDR3nt: TGTGCCAGTAGTATCGGTCCCGGGACAGGGAGGGATCTCAATGAGCAGTTCTTC
CDR3aa: CASSIGPGTGRDLNEQFF

j_gene: TRBJ1-2
v_gene: TRBV6-4
d_gene: -
abundance: -
CDR3nt: TGTGCCAGCAGTCCCGGCGGTTTCAACCCCTATGGCTACACCTTC
CDR3aa: CASSPGGFNPYGYTF

j_gene: TRBJ2-2
v_gene: TRBV6-5
d_gene: -
abundance: -
CDR3nt: TGTGCCAGCAGTTACTCGAGGACCCTGAACACCGGGGAGCTGTTTTTT
CDR3aa: CASSYSRTLNTGELFF

j_gene: TRBJ1-5
v_gene: TRBV9
d_gene: TRBD1
abundance: -
CDR3nt: TGTGCCAGCAGCCTCGGGACAGGGAGCCAGCCCCAGCATTTT
CDR3aa: CASSLGTGSQPQHF

j_gene: TRBJ1-5
v_gene: TRBV28
d_gene: -
abundance: -
CDR3nt: TGTGCCAGCAGAGGGGGTTGGGGCAATCAGCCCCAGCATTTT
CDR3aa: CASRGGWGNQPQHF

j_gene: TRBJ2-1
v_gene: TRBV3-1/TRBV3-2
d_gene: TRBD2
abundance: -
CDR3nt: TGTGCCAGCAGCACTGCTAGCGGGAGGGGTGGTAATGAGCAGTTCTTC
CDR3aa: CASSTASGRGGNEQFF

j_gene: TRBJ2-3
v_gene: TRBV27
d_gene: -
abundance: -
CDR3nt: TGTGCCACCGGTAAATTTGATACGCAGTATTTT
CDR3aa: CATGKFDTQYF

j_gene: TRBJ1-5
v_gene: TRBV28
d_gene: -
abundance: -
CDR3nt: TGTGCCAGCACCCAACCGGGGGCCGGTCAGCCCCAGCATTTT
CDR3aa: CASTQPGAGQPQHF

j_gene: TRBJ1-4
v_gene: TRBV14
d_gene: -
abundance: -
CDR3nt: TGTGCCAGCAGCCGTAGCATGAATGAAAAACTGTTTTTT
CDR3aa: CASSRSMNEKLFF

j_gene: TRBJ1-6
v_gene: TRBV9
d_gene: -
abundance: -
CDR3nt: TGTGCCAGCAGCGTAGATAATTCACCCCTCCACTTT
CDR3aa: CASSVDNSPLHF

j_gene: TRBJ1-5
v_gene: TRBV7-8
d_gene: TRBD1
abundance: -
CDR3nt: TGTGCCAGCAGCTTTGGGGACAGGGAGCCTTATAGCAATCAGCCCCAGCATTTT
CDR3aa: CASSFGDREPYSNQPQHF

j_gene: TRBJ1-1
v_gene: TRBV28
d_gene: -
abundance: once
CDR3nt: TGTGCCAGCAGTCCTGGGACCTTGAACACTGAAGCTTTCTTT
CDR3aa: CASSPGTLNTEAFF

j_gene: TRBJ2-6
v_gene: TRBV9
d_gene: -
abundance: -
CDR3nt: TGTGCCAGCAGCGTAAGGGTTTCTGGGGCCAACGTCCTGACTTTC
CDR3aa: CASSVRVSGANVLTF

j_gene: TRBJ2-7
v_gene: TRBV2
d_gene: -
abundance: -
CDR3nt: TGTGCCAGCAGTGATCCGACTTTTTCCTACGAGCAGTACTTC
CDR3aa: CASSDPTFSYEQYF

j_gene: TRBJ1-2
v_gene: TRBV19
d_gene: TRBD1
abundance: -
CDR3nt: TGTGCCAGTAGTCTATTGGACAGGGGCGACTATGGCTACACCTTC
CDR3aa: CASSLLDRGDYGYTF

j_gene: TRBJ1-5
v_gene: TRBV28
d_gene: TRBD1
abundance: -
CDR3nt: TGTGCCAGCAGGCCCCTCGGGACAGGGGAAGCTCAGCCCCAGCATTTT
CDR3aa: CASRPLGTGEAQPQHF

j_gene: TRBJ1-2
v_gene: TRBV24-1
d_gene: -
abundance: -
CDR3nt: TGTGCCACCAGTGATGGCGGAGATGGCTACACCTTC
CDR3aa: CATSDGGDGYTF

j_gene: TRBJ2-1
v_gene: TRBV5-1
d_gene: TRBD1
abundance: -
CDR3nt: TGCGCCAGCAGCAAAACCCGGGACAGGGTTTCGGAGCAGTTCTTC
CDR3aa: CASSKTRDRVSEQFF

j_gene: TRBJ1-1
v_gene: TRBV5-4
d_gene: -
abundance: once
CDR3nt: TGTGCCAGCAGCTTGGGGGACACCAATGGGGCTTTCTTT
CDR3aa: CASSLGDTNGAFF

j_gene: TRBJ1-4
v_gene: TRBV28
d_gene: -
abundance: -
CDR3nt: TGTGCCAGCAGGCAGCCGGGGGCATCTAATGAAAAACTGTTTTTT
CDR3aa: CASRQPGASNEKLFF

j_gene: TRBJ2-1
v_gene: TRBV24-1
d_gene: TRBD1
abundance: -
CDR3nt: TGTGCCACCCAGGGGCCCGCAGGGGGCGGTCACAATGAGCAGTTCTTC
CDR3aa: CATQGPAGGGHNEQFF

j_gene: TRBJ1-3
v_gene: TRBV10-3
d_gene: -
abundance: -
CDR3nt: TGTGCCATCAGTGAGTCTTTCTCTGTCGTGGGGAACACCATATATTTT
CDR3aa: CAISESFSVVGNTIYF

j_gene: TRBJ2-5
v_gene: TRBV30
d_gene: -
abundance: -
CDR3nt: TGTGCCTGGAGAGAACTAGCCTTTCAAGAGACCCAGTACTTC
CDR3aa: CAWRELAFQETQYF

j_gene: TRBJ2-3
v_gene: TRBV24-1
d_gene: -
abundance: -
CDR3nt: TGTGCCACCAGTGATACAAGCAGTACTCGCACAGATACGCAGTATTTT
CDR3aa: CATSDTSSTRTDTQYF

j_gene: TRBJ1-1
v_gene: TRBV13
d_gene: -
abundance: once
CDR3nt: TGTGCCAGCAGCTACTGGGGGGGTGAAGCTTTCTTT
CDR3aa: CASSYWGGEAFF

j_gene: TRBJ1-2
v_gene: TRBV4-1
d_gene: TRBD1
abundance: once
CDR3nt: TGCGCCAGCAGCCGGATGACACAGGGGACAGCTAACTATGGCTACACCTTC
CDR3aa: CASSRMTQGTANYGYTF

j_gene: TRBJ1-6
v_gene: TRBV3-1/TRBV3-2
d_gene: -
abundance: few
CDR3nt: TGTGCCAGCAGCCAAGCTGCACAGGGTAGTTATTCACCCCTCCACTTT
CDR3aa: CASSQAAQGSYSPLHF

j_gene: TRBJ2-7
v_gene: TRBV27
d_gene: TRBD2
abundance: -
CDR3nt: TGTGCCAGCAGTCGCGGACTAGCGGGAGGATACGAGCAGTACTTC
CDR3aa: CASSRGLAGGYEQYF

j_gene: TRBJ2-2
v_gene: TRBV5-6
d_gene: -
abundance: -
CDR3nt: TGTGCCAGCAGCTTGGGTCCATCGAACACCGGGGAGCTGTTTTTT
CDR3aa: CASSLGPSNTGELFF